The following is a TCR beta chain sequence with its context. The record originates from a study of monozygotic twins with inflammatory bowel disease. CDR1 and CDR2 from the germline V gene are SGHRS and YFSETQ. The CDR3 covers 14 residues. TCRdb reprocessed the 5' RACE reads, with one entry per CDR3 protein and no DNA. The sample's table shows a few hundred thousand distinct CDR3 sequences. This rearrangement joins TRBV5-1 to TRBJ2-3; TCRdb returns TRBD1, unconfirmable since there is no DNA. This receptor was obtained from a human donor with ulcerative colitis or Crohn's disease, or a healthy co-twin of an affected twin (not recorded which). The sequenced material came from blood. The chain's CDR3 is CASSYRGLTDTQYF.